This T cell receptor (beta chain) derives from a study of T-cell memory formation after mild COVID-19. This clonotype was detected ten times or more. TCRdb independently ran MiXCR on the 5' RACE reads; one entry per CDR3 protein. The repertoire holds some 450,000 distinct CDR3 sequences, with around 20% as singletons. V gave up 2 bases and J gave up 7 bases, with 6 bases separating them. The CDR3 has 12 amino acids. Germline V lookup: CDR1 SEHNR, CDR2 FQNEAQ (reference sequence). This TCR was sampled from an adult woman who had mild COVID-19 (a few samples of this study predate the infection). Cell type and time point are not known. The source material was PBMCs or a T cell subset sorted from them (not recorded which). The gene calls are TRBV7-9 and TRBJ2-1; D is possibly TRBD2 (5 bases). CDR3 DNA sequence: TGTGCCAGCAGCTTAACGGGGAATGAGCAGTTCTTC. This translates into CASSLTGNEQFF.